The 23 T cell receptor beta chains presented below share a single source sample, sequenced in a study of OX40 agonist ivuxolimab in advanced cancers. Produced via immunoSEQ multiplex PCR; TCRdb's table is partial and in-frame only. The sample consists of about 20,000 clones, just over 90% of them appearing once. Here the sequenced sample was CD4+ or CD8+ T cells sorted from blood, taken in a trial of the OX40 agonist ivuxolimab. These receptor sequences come from an adult with an advanced solid tumor such as melanoma, head and neck, liver or kidney cancer.

V is TRBV30 and J is TRBJ2-7; D may correspond to TRBD1 or TRBD2 (6 bases each). The germline V gene has CDR1 GTSNPN and CDR2 SVGIG (reference sequence). V was shortened by 4 bases and J by 7 bases, with 17 bases between the two germline ends. This CDR3 has 13 residues. CDR3 residues: CAWNVGGPSEQYF. In nucleotides, the CDR3 is TGTGCCTGGAATGTAGGGGGGCCGTCTGAGCAGTACTTC.

The chain couples TRBV13 to TRBJ2-7; no clear D. The V end was cut by 0 bases, the J end by 0 bases, with 6 bases between. This CDR3 contains 14 residues. The V gene's germline CDR1 is PRHDT and CDR2 FYEKMQ (reference sequence). This chain's CDR3 is CASSLGTPSYEQYF. The CDR3 nucleotides are TGTGCCAGCAGCTTAGGGACCCCCTCCTACGAGCAGTACTTC.

This rearrangement joins TRBV21-1 to TRBJ2-3; the D call of TRBD2 is as the table states it, not checked on the DNA. TRBV21-1 is an annotated pseudogene. This CDR3 has 15 amino acids. DNA for the CDR3: TGTGCCAGCAGCATCGCGGGGGTCTCTGCAGATACGCAGTATTTT. It is translated as CASSIAGVSADTQYF.

The chain links TRBV10-2 to TRBJ2-7; 9 bases align to TRBD2. Trimming at V came to 2 bases and at J to 4 bases, leaving 9 bases not matched to a gene. Germline values: CDR1 WSHSY, CDR2 SAAADI. CDR3 length: 16 amino acids. CDR3 coding DNA: TGCGCCAGCAGTGAGGTCGGTAGCGGGGGCTTATACGAGCAGTACTTC. As protein: CASSEVGSGGLYEQYF.

V and J are TRBV7-9 and TRBJ2-3; D is undetermined. The germline gives CDR1 SEHNR, CDR2 FQNEAQ (reference sequence). This CDR3 comprises 13 residues. The V gene lost 3 bases and the J gene lost 4 bases, with 8 bases spanning the gap. DNA of the CDR3: TGTGCCAGCAGCTTTACGAACTCAGATACGCAGTATTTT. Translated, it gives CASSFTNSDTQYF.

The CDR3 nucleotides are TGTGCCAGCAGGGGAAGCTCCTACGAGCAGTACTTC. This encodes CASRGSSYEQYF. The chain employs TRBV7-9 and TRBJ2-7; D is uncertain. The CDR3 sequence is 12 residues long. Per germline, CDR1 SEHNR and CDR2 FQNEAQ (reference sequence). V lost 6 bases to trimming and J lost 0 bases, with 6 bases between them. Complete variable domain (other parts from reference TRBV7-9 and TRBJ2-7): DTGVSQNPRHKITKRGQNVTFRCDPISEHNRLYWYRQTLGQGPEFLTYFQNEAQLEKSRLLSDRFSAERPKGSFSTLEIQRTEQGDSAMYLCASRGSSYEQYFGPGTRLTVT.

As DNA, the CDR3 is TGTGCCAGCGGCCCCCCGGGGGCAGAGACTGAAGCTTTCTTT. Translated, it gives CASGPPGAETEAFF. The chain has TRBV2 and TRBJ1-1, with D perhaps matching TRBD1 (6 bases). CDR1 is SNHLY, CDR2 FYNNEI, per germline. The CDR3 runs to 14 residues. Trimming removed 8 bases at V and 5 bases at J, with 18 bases between.

Judged by abundance, this clone is medium-sized (0.01 to 0.1%). The gene calls are TRBV2 and TRBJ2-3; 8 positions match TRBD1. There are 13 residues in the CDR3. Trimming at V came to 7 bases and at J to 5 bases, leaving 5 bases not matched to a gene. The germline CDR1 and CDR2 sequences are SNHLY and FYNNEI. CDR3 protein: CASTGQGEDTQYF. Written as DNA, the CDR3 is TGTGCCAGCACCGGACAGGGTGAAGATACGCAGTATTTT.

Regarding this clone: It is unclear where the CDR3 begins or ends on the DNA, so no DNA is shown, and the CDR3 is as TCRdb lists it. The rearrangement uses TRBV7-8 and TRBJ2-5. Germline values: CDR1 SGHVS, CDR2 FQNEAQ. The CDR3 adds up to 14 amino acids, both ends counted. This CDR3 reads CASSLGFGDGTQYF.

In DNA form, the CDR3 reads TGTGCCAGTAGCCGACAGGGGGGTTCCTACAATGAGCAGTTCTTC. Translating gives CASSRQGGSYNEQFF. J is TRBJ2-1 and V is TRBV19; TRBD1 matches 9 bases. V dropped 6 bases and J dropped 1; count of bases not matched to a gene: 4. The CDR3 consists of 15 residues. Per the germline V gene, CDR1 is LNHDA and CDR2 is SQIVND (reference sequence).

This clone showed up just a few times. This chain links TRBV18 with TRBJ2-6, with a tentative D call TRBD1 (5 bases). Trimming pared 5 bases from V and 1 base from J, leaving 12 bases between. CDR1 is KGHSH, CDR2 LQKENI, per germline. This CDR3 has 16 amino acids. The DNA of the CDR3 is TGTGCCAGCTCATCAAAACCAGGGTCTGGGGCCAACGTCCTGACTTTC. Its translation: CASSSKPGSGANVLTF.

The chain has TRBV10-3 and TRBJ2-5; possibly TRBD2 for D (5 bases). The length of the CDR3 is 15 residues. Germline V gene lookup returns CDR1 ENHRY and CDR2 SYGVKD. Trimming pared 2 bases from V and 4 bases from J, leaving 14 bases between. CDR3: CAISEERRTGETQYF. CDR3 coding DNA: TGTGCCATCAGTGAGGAGCGGCGGACGGGAGAGACCCAGTACTTC.

V usage is TRBV14 and J usage is TRBJ1-6; the D gene is possibly TRBD1 (6 bases). CDR3 size: 18 residues. Deletions cut 0 bases from V and 1 base from J, with 13 bases between. From germline, CDR1 is SGHDN and CDR2 FVKESK. CDR3 amino acids: CASSQDARGYSYNSPLHF. As DNA, the CDR3 is TGTGCCAGCAGCCAAGATGCCAGGGGCTATTCCTATAATTCACCCCTCCACTTT.

This clone was found once. V is TRBV6-4 and J is TRBJ1-2; TRBD1 is a possible D gene (5 bases). CDR1 is MRHNA, CDR2 SNTAGT, per germline. V was cut by 6 bases and J by 1 base, with 18 bases left in between. The CDR3 contains 16 residues. CDR3 in amino acids: CASSEEGGAINYGYTF. Written as DNA, the CDR3 is TGTGCCAGCAGCGAGGAGGGAGGGGCGATTAACTATGGCTACACCTTC.

The V and J genes are TRBV11-2 and TRBJ1-5; no firm D call. The CDR3 has 14 amino acids. Germline assignment: CDR1 SGHAT and CDR2 FQNNGV. The V gene lost 0 bases and the J gene lost 4 bases, with 7 bases spanning the gap. The CDR3 region is CASSLDSRNQPQHF. CDR3 bases: TGTGCCAGCAGCTTAGATTCCCGGAATCAGCCCCAGCATTTT.

The J gene is TRBJ2-7, the V gene TRBV9, with 9 nucleotides matching TRBD1. J lost 5 bases, V lost 4 bases, and 7 bases had no gene match. Germline CDR1 reads SGDLS; CDR2 reads YYNGEE. This CDR3 contains 14 residues. The CDR3 is CASSQGQGFDEQYF. The CDR3 coding sequence is TGTGCCAGCAGCCAGGGACAGGGTTTCGACGAGCAGTACTTC. Using reference TRBV9 and TRBJ2-7 for the parts outside the CDR3, the full variable domain is DSGVTQTPKHLITATGQRVTLRCSPRSGDLSVYWYQQSLDQGLQFLIQYYNGEERAKGNILERFSAQQFPDLHSELNLSSLELGDSALYFCASSQGQGFDEQYFGPGTRLTVT.

This clone came up once. J is TRBJ1-5 and V is TRBV7-2, with D uncertain. The germline CDR1 and CDR2 sequences are SGHTA and FQGNSA. V was shortened by 5 bases and J by 7 bases, with 9 bases between the two germline ends. This CDR3 has 12 amino acids. CDR3 residues: CASSDQAQPQHF. The CDR3 region has the DNA TGTGCCAGCAGCGACCAGGCGCAGCCCCAGCATTTT.

The chain uses TRBV9 and TRBJ2-1; TRBD2 might be the D (6 bases). Trimming cost V 3 bases and J 12 bases, with 22 bases left between them. CDR1 and CDR2 from the germline V gene are SGDLS and YYNGEE. The CDR3 length is 15 residues. CDR3 in amino acids: CASSETSSGWGVQFF. Here the CDR3 DNA reads TGTGCCAGCAGCGAAACCTCGAGTGGGTGGGGGGTGCAGTTCTTC.

The chain is built from TRBV9 and TRBJ2-1; TRBD2 aligns across 7 bases. The CDR3 is made up of 14 amino acids. Germline values: CDR1 SGDLS, CDR2 YYNGEE. V gave up 4 bases and J gave up 6 bases; unmatched junction bases: 7. Here the CDR3 DNA reads TGTGCCAGCAGCCTAGGGGAGGGCCCCAATGAGCAGTTCTTC. Protein product: CASSLGEGPNEQFF.

V and J are TRBV5-8 and TRBJ1-2; 7 positions agree with TRBD1. Trimming removed 5 bases from V and 1 base from J; junction bases left unmatched: 8. Germline V gene data show CDR1 as SGHTS and CDR2 as YDEGEE. The CDR3 covers 15 residues. CDR3 loop: CASRPTGDLNYGYTF. The DNA for the CDR3 is TGTGCCAGCAGACCCACAGGGGACCTTAACTATGGCTACACCTTC.

Only one count was recorded for this clone. The V call is TRBV11-2, the J call TRBJ2-5; 7 positions match TRBD1. Trimming removed 5 bases from V and 9 bases from J; junction bases left unmatched: 12. The CDR3 covers 14 residues. CDR1 and CDR2 from the germline V gene are SGHAT and FQNNGV. Here the CDR3 reads CASSHEAGQGAQYF. In DNA form, the CDR3 reads TGTGCCAGCAGCCACGAGGCAGGCCAGGGGGCCCAGTACTTC.

The chain links TRBV10-3 to TRBJ2-7; no clear D. Trimming left V 0 bases short and J 8 bases short, with 14 bases between. The CDR3 length is 14 residues. From germline, CDR1 is ENHRY and CDR2 SYGVKD. This CDR3 is CAISESMEGSKQYF. The CDR3 region has the DNA TGTGCCATCAGTGAGTCGATGGAAGGGTCAAAGCAGTACTTC.

The chain combines TRBV11-2 with TRBJ2-1; possibly TRBD1 for D (6 bases). V lost 5 bases to trimming and J lost 4 bases, with 15 bases between them. Germline values: CDR1 SGHAT, CDR2 FQNNGV. The CDR3 loop spans 15 amino acids. CDR3 sequence (DNA): TGTGCCAGCAGCAGCTACAGGGTTTCGTACAATGAGCAGTTCTTC. Amino acids: CASSSYRVSYNEQFF.